The sequence of this T cell receptor beta chain was determined in a study of T cell repertoires in ileal Crohn's disease. Patients were adults with ileal or ileocolonic Crohn's disease needing resection. Libraries were prepared by immunoSEQ multiplex PCR; TCRdb keeps only in-frame clonotypes and omits some of them. The sample has about 7,400 clones, 81% seen once. Study-level findings and limits: Compared with non-smokers, active smokers at surgery showed more clonal expansions.

Of note for this clone: Antigen specificity is unknown.

The CDR3 is 16 amino acids. Germline V gives CDR1 SEHNR, CDR2 FQNEAQ (reference sequence). V was shortened by 4 bases and J by 1 base, with 16 bases between the two germline ends. The chain is built from TRBV7-9 and TRBJ1-2; no definite D call. The source is an adult with Crohn's disease. The material sequenced was ileal tissue. In nucleotides, the CDR3 is TGTGCCAGCAGCTCATCGTGGAGCGGGCGTAACTATGGCTACACCTTC. Translation gives CASSSSWSGRNYGYTF.